The rows below give T cell receptor beta chains drawn from one sample of a study of neurological immune-mediated disorders. MiXCR was run by TCRdb on the 5' RACE reads, yielding one entry per CDR3 protein. The sample yields about 120,000 distinct CDR3 sequences, about 3.2% seen once. Sequencing was performed on PBMCs. The receptors stem from a young woman with multiple sclerosis. Each CDR3 is given with its conserved first and last residue. D genes are given only for firm matches. Clone sizes are given selectively: once, few, many, or a class where the clone is expanded.

d_call j_call v_call clone_size cdr3_aa cdr3_nt
. TRBJ2-7 TRBV20-1 many CSASAPSSYEQYF TGCAGTGCTAGCGCACCGAGCTCCTACGAGCAGTACTTC
TRBD2 TRBJ2-1 TRBV27 many CASSLWDSGSDEQFF TGTGCCAGCAGTTTATGGGATAGCGGGAGCGATGAGCAGTTCTTC
. TRBJ2-7 TRBV5-1 many CASSLGSDYYEQYF TGCGCCAGCAGCCTGGGTTCAGACTACTACGAGCAGTACTTC
. TRBJ1-2 TRBV7-8 . CASSPSGSQGFNYGYTF TGTGCCAGCAGCCCTAGTGGCTCGCAGGGATTCAACTATGGCTACACCTTC
TRBD1 TRBJ2-7 TRBV6-5 many CASSSQTGAHEQYF TGTGCCAGCAGTTCTCAGACAGGGGCCCACGAGCAGTACTTC
TRBD2 TRBJ2-1 TRBV4-3 many CASSQEGGPGEQFF TGCGCCAGCAGCCAAGAGGGAGGGCCAGGGGAGCAGTTCTTC
TRBD1 TRBJ2-7 TRBV7-2 many CASSPMGGQGYEQYF TGTGCCAGCAGCCCGATGGGGGGACAGGGTTACGAGCAGTACTTC
. TRBJ1-1 TRBV30 few CAWRTKGYMNTEAFF TGTGCCTGGAGAACTAAAGGGTACATGAACACTGAAGCTTTCTTT
TRBD1 TRBJ1-6 TRBV5-5 many CASHRDRNSPLHF TGTGCCAGCCACCGGGACAGAAATTCACCCCTCCACTTT
TRBD1 TRBJ1-6 TRBV10-3 many CAISPGQGYSPLHF TGTGCCATCAGTCCGGGACAGGGGTATTCACCCCTCCACTTT
. TRBJ2-3 TRBV2 many CASSEARAGAITDTQYF TGTGCCAGCAGTGAAGCGCGGGCAGGGGCCATCACAGATACGCAGTATTTT
TRBD2 TRBJ2-1 TRBV12-3/TRBV12-4 many CASSSQLAGARYEQFF TGTGCCAGCAGTTCCCAACTAGCGGGAGCAAGATATGAGCAGTTCTTC
TRBD1 TRBJ1-1 TRBV9 many CASSGGTGDLTEAFF TGTGCCAGCAGCGGAGGGACAGGAGATTTGACTGAAGCTTTCTTT
TRBD1 TRBJ2-6 TRBV10-3 many CAISGDSQTSGANVLTF TGTGCCATCAGTGGGGACAGCCAGACCTCTGGGGCCAACGTCCTGACTTTC
. TRBJ2-6 TRBV20-1 many CSASERGGGANVLTF TGCAGTGCTAGCGAAAGAGGCGGTGGGGCCAACGTCCTGACTTTC
. TRBJ2-1 TRBV12-3/TRBV12-4 many CASSFWVRGSNEQFF TGTGCCAGCAGTTTTTGGGTCCGGGGATCGAATGAGCAGTTCTTC
. TRBJ2-3 TRBV20-1 many CSASFPGSGTDTQYF TGCAGTGCTAGCTTTCCCGGGAGCGGCACAGATACGCAGTATTTT
. TRBJ2-3 TRBV12-3/TRBV12-4 many CASSKKGDTQYF TGTGCCAGCAGTAAGAAGGGGGATACGCAGTATTTT
. TRBJ1-1 TRBV7-8 few CASSQTEGKHNPNTEAFF TGTGCCAGCAGCCAAACCGAGGGGAAACATAACCCGAACACTGAAGCTTTCTTT
. TRBJ2-5 TRBV4-1 many CASSRMGQLQETQYF TGCGCCAGCAGCCGCATGGGACAACTACAAGAGACCCAGTACTTC
TRBD1 TRBJ2-7 TRBV7-9 many CASSEGQGSHEQYF TGTGCCAGCAGCGAGGGACAGGGGAGCCACGAGCAGTACTTC
. TRBJ1-5 TRBV4-3 many CASSQVAEGNQPQHF TGCGCCAGCAGCCAAGTTGCCGAGGGCAATCAGCCCCAGCATTTT
TRBD2 TRBJ2-1 TRBV12-3/TRBV12-4 many CASSSSGRGEQFF TGTGCCAGCAGCTCCAGCGGGAGAGGGGAGCAGTTCTTC
. TRBJ2-2 TRBV5-1 many CASSLARGLGELFF TGCGCCAGCAGCTTGGCGCGGGGCCTCGGGGAGCTGTTTTTT
. TRBJ1-5 TRBV12-3/TRBV12-4 many CASTYSNQPQHF TGTGCCAGCACCTATAGCAATCAGCCCCAGCATTTT
. TRBJ2-2 TRBV4-1 many CASSQGRRGGLVGGTGELFF TGCGCCAGCAGCCAAGGACGCAGGGGGGGACTAGTGGGCGGCACCGGGGAGCTGTTTTTT
TRBD2 TRBJ2-7 TRBV5-1 many CASTHWGGQNYEQYF TGCGCCAGCACCCACTGGGGGGGTCAGAACTACGAGCAGTACTTC
TRBD1 TRBJ1-4 TRBV20-1 many CSARDRVVGGKLFF TGCAGTGCTAGGGACAGGGTGGTAGGGGGAAAACTGTTTTTT
. TRBJ2-6 TRBV12-3/TRBV12-4 many CASSLKTGHFSGANVLTF TGTGCCAGCAGTTTAAAAACGGGACACTTCTCTGGGGCCAACGTCCTGACTTTC
TRBD1 TRBJ2-5 TRBV5-6 many CASSFPDRGKGETQYF TGTGCCAGCAGCTTCCCGGACAGGGGGAAAGGGGAGACCCAGTACTTC
TRBD1 TRBJ2-5 TRBV20-1 few CSALTGGVQETQYF TGCAGTGCCCTGACAGGGGGTGTTCAAGAGACCCAGTACTTC
TRBD1 TRBJ2-2 TRBV4-3 large CASSQDRGTGELFF TGTGCCAGCAGCCAAGACAGGGGCACCGGGGAGCTGTTTTTT
. TRBJ2-3 TRBV7-6 many CASSLAEDTDTQYF TGTGCCAGCAGCTTAGCGGAAGACACAGATACGCAGTATTTT
TRBD2 TRBJ2-1 TRBV7-9 many CASTDVGLVYNEQFF TGTGCCAGCACCGACGTGGGACTAGTATACAATGAGCAGTTCTTC
TRBD2 TRBJ2-2 TRBV5-1 many CASSLILAGVYGELFF TGCGCCAGCAGCTTGATCCTAGCGGGAGTTTACGGGGAGCTGTTTTTT
TRBD1 TRBJ1-2 TRBV6-5 many CASGGGGQGFGYTF TGTGCCAGCGGGGGAGGGGGACAGGGTTTTGGCTACACCTTC
. TRBJ2-3 TRBV20-1 many CSAGAYKPGVQSTDTQYF TGCAGTGCTGGAGCCTATAAACCAGGGGTTCAAAGCACAGATACGCAGTATTTT
. TRBJ1-1 TRBV7-8 many CASTDWGDGTEAFF TGTGCCAGCACCGACTGGGGAGATGGCACTGAAGCTTTCTTT
. TRBJ2-1 TRBV10-1 many CASSEGAGHDYNEQFF TGCGCCAGCAGTGAGGGCGCCGGACATGACTACAATGAGCAGTTCTTC
. TRBJ1-1 TRBV20-1 many CSAREGTYPSGEAFF TGCAGTGCTAGAGAGGGGACCTACCCAAGCGGTGAAGCTTTCTTT
. TRBJ2-1 TRBV20-1 many CSATRELEIPNEQFF TGCAGTGCTACCCGTGAACTAGAAATCCCTAATGAGCAGTTCTTC
. TRBJ1-1 TRBV18 many CASSRAGNTEAFF TGTGCCAGCTCACGAGCAGGGAACACTGAAGCTTTCTTT
. TRBJ2-6 TRBV15 many CATSEGTGANVLTF TGTGCCACCAGCGAGGGTACGGGGGCCAACGTCCTGACTTTC
. TRBJ1-4 TRBV6-5 many CASTRGRANEKLFF TGTGCCAGCACTCGCGGGCGAGCTAATGAAAAACTGTTTTTT
. TRBJ2-7 TRBV18 many CASSPQQVMPTMEQYF TGTGCCAGCTCACCACAACAGGTTATGCCTACGATGGAGCAGTACTTC
TRBD1 TRBJ2-1 TRBV28 many CASSSLIGQGHNEQFF TGTGCCAGCAGTTCCCTAATTGGACAGGGCCACAATGAGCAGTTCTTC
. TRBJ1-5 TRBV7-2 . CASSSKGGGNQPQHF TGTGCCAGCAGCTCTAAGGGGGGAGGCAATCAGCCCCAGCATTTT
. TRBJ1-2 TRBV12-3/TRBV12-4 many CASSLEGRGGYTF TGTGCCAGCAGTTTAGAGGGGCGCGGTGGCTACACCTTC
TRBD1 TRBJ2-7 TRBV5-4 many CASSLVRDSDEQYF TGTGCCAGCAGCTTGGTAAGGGACAGTGACGAGCAGTACTTC
. TRBJ1-2 TRBV6-1 many CASSEARQEYGYTF TGTGCCAGCAGTGAAGCAAGACAGGAGTATGGCTACACCTTC
. TRBJ2-1 TRBV7-6 many CASSSGANNEQFF TGTGCCAGCAGCTCGGGGGCGAACAATGAGCAGTTCTTC
. TRBJ2-7 TRBV7-2 . CASSLPIRQAQYF TGTGCCAGCAGCTTACCCATTAGGCAAGCGCAGTACTTC
TRBD2 TRBJ2-7 TRBV5-1 many CASSLAYRKTSGGAYEQYF TGCGCCAGCAGCTTGGCATACAGGAAGACTAGCGGGGGGGCCTACGAGCAGTACTTC
TRBD2 TRBJ2-7 TRBV4-3 many CASSLYASGRNEQYF TGCGCCAGCAGCCTATACGCTAGCGGGAGAAACGAGCAGTACTTC
. TRBJ2-5 TRBV20-1 many CSATTGPGTQYF TGCAGTGCAACGACCGGGCCGGGGACCCAGTACTTC
. TRBJ2-5 TRBV12-3/TRBV12-4 many CASSLTETQYF TGTGCCAGCAGTTTAACAGAGACCCAGTACTTC
. TRBJ1-3 TRBV4-3 many CASSQDLRSNPSGNTIYF TGCGCCAGCAGCCAAGATCTTCGCAGCAACCCCTCTGGAAACACCATATATTTT
. TRBJ2-5 TRBV7-9 many CASSTGVQETQYF TGTGCCAGCAGCACCGGGGTTCAAGAGACCCAGTACTTC
TRBD2 TRBJ2-3 TRBV20-1 many CSVLRGGADTQYF TGCAGTGTGTTGCGGGGGGGGGCAGATACGCAGTATTTT
TRBD2 TRBJ2-3 TRBV28 . CASSSLSGRGTDTQYF TGTGCCAGCAGTTCCCTTAGCGGGAGGGGAACAGATACGCAGTATTTT